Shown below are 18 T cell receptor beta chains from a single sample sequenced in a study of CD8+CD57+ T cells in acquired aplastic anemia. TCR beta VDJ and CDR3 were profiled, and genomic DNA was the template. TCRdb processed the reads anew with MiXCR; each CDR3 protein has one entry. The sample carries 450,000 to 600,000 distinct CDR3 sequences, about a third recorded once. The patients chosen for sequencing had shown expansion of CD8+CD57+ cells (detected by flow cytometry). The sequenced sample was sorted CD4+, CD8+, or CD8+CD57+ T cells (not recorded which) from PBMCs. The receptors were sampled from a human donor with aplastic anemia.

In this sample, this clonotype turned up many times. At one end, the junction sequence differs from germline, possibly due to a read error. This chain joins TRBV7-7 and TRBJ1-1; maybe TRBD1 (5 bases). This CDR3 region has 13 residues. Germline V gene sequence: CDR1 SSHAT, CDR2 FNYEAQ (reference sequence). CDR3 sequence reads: CASSPLAGTEAFF. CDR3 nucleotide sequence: TGTGCTAGCAGCCCCCTCGCAGGGACTGAAGCTTTCTTT. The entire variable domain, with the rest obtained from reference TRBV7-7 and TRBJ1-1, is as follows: GAGVSQSPRYKVTKRGQDVTLRCDPISSHATLYWYQQALGQGPEFLTYFNYEAQPDKSGLPSDRFSAERPEGSISTLTIQRTEQRDSAMYRCASSPLAGTEAFFGQGTRLTVV.

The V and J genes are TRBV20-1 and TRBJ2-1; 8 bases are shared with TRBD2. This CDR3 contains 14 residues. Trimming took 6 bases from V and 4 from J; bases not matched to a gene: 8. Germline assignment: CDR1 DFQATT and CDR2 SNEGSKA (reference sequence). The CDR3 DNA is TGCAGTGCCAGGGGCAGCGGGGGATACAATGAGCAGTTCTTC. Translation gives CSARGSGGYNEQFF.

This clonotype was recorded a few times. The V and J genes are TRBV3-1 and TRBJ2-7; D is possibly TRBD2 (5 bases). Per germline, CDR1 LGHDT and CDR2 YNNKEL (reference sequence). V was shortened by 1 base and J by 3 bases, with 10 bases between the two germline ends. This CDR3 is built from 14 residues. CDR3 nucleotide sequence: TGTGCCAGCAGCCAAGGGACTGGGCTCTACGAGCAGTACTTC. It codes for CASSQGTGLYEQYF.

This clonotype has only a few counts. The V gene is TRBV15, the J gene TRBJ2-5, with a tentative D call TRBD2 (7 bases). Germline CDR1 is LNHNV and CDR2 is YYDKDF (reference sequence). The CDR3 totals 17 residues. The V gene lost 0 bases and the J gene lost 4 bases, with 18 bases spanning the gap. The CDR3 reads CATSRDFIRGAGETQYF. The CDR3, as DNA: TGTGCCACCAGCAGAGATTTTATCCGGGGGGCTGGAGAGACCCAGTACTTC.

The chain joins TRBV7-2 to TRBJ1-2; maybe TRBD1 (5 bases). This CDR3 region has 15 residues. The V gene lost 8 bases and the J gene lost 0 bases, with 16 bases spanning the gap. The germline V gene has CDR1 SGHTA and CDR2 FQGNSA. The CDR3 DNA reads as TGTGCCAGCGCGGATATCACAGGAGCTAACTATGGCTACACCTTC. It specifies CASADITGANYGYTF.

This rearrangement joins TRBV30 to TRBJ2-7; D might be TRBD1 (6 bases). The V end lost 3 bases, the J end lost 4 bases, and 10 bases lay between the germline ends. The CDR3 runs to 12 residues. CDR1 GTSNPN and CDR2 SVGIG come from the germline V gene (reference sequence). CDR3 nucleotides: TGTGCCTGGAGCCCTCAGGGGTACGAGCAGTACTTC. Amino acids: CAWSPQGYEQYF. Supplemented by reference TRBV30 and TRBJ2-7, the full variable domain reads SQTIHQWPATLVQPVGSPLSLECTVEGTSNPNLYWYRQAAGRGLQLLFYSVGIGQISSEVPQNLSASRPQDRQFILSSKKLLLSDSGFYLCAWSPQGYEQYFGPGTRLTVT.

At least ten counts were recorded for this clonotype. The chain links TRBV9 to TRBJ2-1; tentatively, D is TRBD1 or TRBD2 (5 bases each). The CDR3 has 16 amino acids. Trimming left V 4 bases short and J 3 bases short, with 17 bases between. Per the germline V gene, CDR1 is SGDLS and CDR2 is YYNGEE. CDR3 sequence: CASSSGPTVGYNEQFF. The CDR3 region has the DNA TGTGCCAGCAGCTCGGGACCAACGGTAGGCTACAATGAGCAGTTCTTC. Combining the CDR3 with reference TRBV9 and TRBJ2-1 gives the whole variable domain DSGVTQTPKHLITATGQRVTLRCSPRSGDLSVYWYQQSLDQGLQFLIQYYNGEERAKGNILERFSAQQFPDLHSELNLSSLELGDSALYFCASSSGPTVGYNEQFFGPGTRLTVL.

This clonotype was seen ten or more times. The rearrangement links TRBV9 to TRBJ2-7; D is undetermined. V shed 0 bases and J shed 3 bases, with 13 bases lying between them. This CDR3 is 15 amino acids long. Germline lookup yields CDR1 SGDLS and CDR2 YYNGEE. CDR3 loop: CASSVATAAIYEQYF. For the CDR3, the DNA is TGTGCCAGCAGCGTAGCTACTGCCGCCATCTACGAGCAGTACTTC.

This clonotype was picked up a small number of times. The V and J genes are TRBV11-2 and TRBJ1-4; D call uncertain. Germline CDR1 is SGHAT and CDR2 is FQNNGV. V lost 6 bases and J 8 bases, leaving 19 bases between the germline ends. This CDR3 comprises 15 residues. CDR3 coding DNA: TGTGCCAGCAGTATTAGTAGGTGGCGGCGGGAAAAACTGTTTTTT. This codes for CASSISRWRREKLFF. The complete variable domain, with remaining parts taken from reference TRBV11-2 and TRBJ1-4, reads EAGVAQSPRYKIIEKRQSVAFWCNPISGHATLYWYQQILGQGPKLLIQFQNNGVVDDSQLPKDRFSAERLKGVDSTLKIQPAKLEDSAVYLCASSISRWRREKLFFGSGTQLSVL.

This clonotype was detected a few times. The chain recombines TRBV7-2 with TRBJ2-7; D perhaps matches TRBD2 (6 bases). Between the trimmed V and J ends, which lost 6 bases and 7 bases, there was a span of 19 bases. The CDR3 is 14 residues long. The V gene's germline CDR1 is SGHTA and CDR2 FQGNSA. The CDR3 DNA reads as TGTGCCAGCAGTCGAGATGGGACTCATGTTGAGCAGTACTTC. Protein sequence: CASSRDGTHVEQYF.

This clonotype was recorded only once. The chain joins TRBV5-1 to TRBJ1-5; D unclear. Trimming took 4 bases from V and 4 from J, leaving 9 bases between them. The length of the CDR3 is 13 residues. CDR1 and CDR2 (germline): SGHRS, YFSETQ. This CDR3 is CASSLPENQPQHF. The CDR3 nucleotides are TGCGCCAGCAGCCTACCAGAAAATCAGCCCCAGCATTTT.

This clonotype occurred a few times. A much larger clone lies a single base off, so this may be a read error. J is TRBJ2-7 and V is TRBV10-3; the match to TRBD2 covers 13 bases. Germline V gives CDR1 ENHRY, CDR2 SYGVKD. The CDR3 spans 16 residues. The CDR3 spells CATSGREGLAGYEQYF. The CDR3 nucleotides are TGTGCCACCAGTGGGCGCGAGGGACTAGCGGGATACGAGCAGTACTTC.

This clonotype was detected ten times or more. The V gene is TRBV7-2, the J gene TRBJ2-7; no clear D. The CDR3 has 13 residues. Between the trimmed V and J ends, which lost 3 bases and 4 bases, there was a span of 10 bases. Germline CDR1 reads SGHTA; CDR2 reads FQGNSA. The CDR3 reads CASSLAVGYEQYF. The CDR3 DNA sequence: TGTGCCAGCAGCTTGGCGGTAGGTTACGAGCAGTACTTC.

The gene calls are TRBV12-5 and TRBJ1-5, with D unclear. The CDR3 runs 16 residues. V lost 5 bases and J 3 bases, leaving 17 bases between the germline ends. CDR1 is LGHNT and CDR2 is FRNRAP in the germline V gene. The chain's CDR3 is CASGPKGSTYNQPQHF. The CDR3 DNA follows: TGTGCTAGTGGTCCAAAGGGCAGCACATACAATCAGCCCCAGCATTTT.

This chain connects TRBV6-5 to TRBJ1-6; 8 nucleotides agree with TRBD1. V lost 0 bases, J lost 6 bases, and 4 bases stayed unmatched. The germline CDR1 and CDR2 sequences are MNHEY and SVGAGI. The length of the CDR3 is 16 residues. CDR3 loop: CASSYSQDRVNSPLHF. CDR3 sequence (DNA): TGTGCCAGCAGTTACTCTCAGGACAGGGTTAATTCACCCCTCCACTTT.

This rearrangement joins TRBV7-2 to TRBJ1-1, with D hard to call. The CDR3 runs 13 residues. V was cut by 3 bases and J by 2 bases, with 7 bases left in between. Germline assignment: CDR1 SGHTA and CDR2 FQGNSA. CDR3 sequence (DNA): TGTGCCAGCAGCTTGGCCTACAACACTGAAGCTTTCTTT. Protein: CASSLAYNTEAFF. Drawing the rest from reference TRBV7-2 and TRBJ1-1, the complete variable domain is GAGVSQSPSNKVTEKGKDVELRCDPISGHTALYWYRQSLGQGLEFLIYFQGNSAPDKSGLPSDRFSAERTGGSVSTLTIQRTQQEDSAVYLCASSLAYNTEAFFGQGTRLTVV.

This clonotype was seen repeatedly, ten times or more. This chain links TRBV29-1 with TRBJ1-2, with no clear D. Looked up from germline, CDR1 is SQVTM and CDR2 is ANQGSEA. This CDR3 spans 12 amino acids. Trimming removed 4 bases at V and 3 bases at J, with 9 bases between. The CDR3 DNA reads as TGCAGCGTTGCTCATACAGACTATGGCTACACCTTC. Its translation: CSVAHTDYGYTF.

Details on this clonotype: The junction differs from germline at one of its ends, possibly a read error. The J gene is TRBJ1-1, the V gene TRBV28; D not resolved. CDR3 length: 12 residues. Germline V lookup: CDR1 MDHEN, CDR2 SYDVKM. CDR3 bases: TGTGCCAGCAGTTTAGAGTATGGCGAAGCCTTCTTT. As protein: CASSLEYGEAFF.